These 19 T cell receptor beta chains were sequenced from one sample in a study of beta chain features in type 1 diabetes. The antigens these receptors bind are not known. Sequencing targeted expressed TCRB transcripts, as all isolated RNA had been reverse transcribed. Clones were sequenced by immunoSEQ multiplex PCR, and TCRdb holds only the in-frame ones, with some missing. The sample shows roughly 290,000 clones, about 15% of them seen only once. The study's findings and limits: TCRB CDR3s from Type 1 diabetes patients were moderately but significantly shorter in all four CD4+ subsets.

Input material: naive CD4+ T cells from blood. These receptor sequences come from a man younger than 35 with type 1 diabetes.

The chain couples TRBV19 to TRBJ2-3, with TRBD2 as a possible D gene (6 bases). Trimming took off 6 bases at V and 2 bases at J, with 15 bases between the two ends. CDR3 length equals 15 residues. Germline V gene sequence: CDR1 LNHDA, CDR2 SQIVND (reference sequence). The CDR3 DNA reads as TGTGCCAGTAGCTCGGGCGGGACGACCACAGATACGCAGTATTTT. Residues: CASSSGGTTTDTQYF.

The chain joins TRBV5-6 to TRBJ1-2, with a tentative D call TRBD1 (6 bases). V was shortened by 4 bases and J by 3 bases, with 10 bases between the two germline ends. The CDR3 sequence is 13 residues long. Looked up from germline, CDR1 is SGHDT and CDR2 is YYEEEE. The CDR3 DNA is TGTGCCAGCAGCCTGTCAGGGGACTATGGCTACACCTTC. Translating gives CASSLSGDYGYTF. Together with reference TRBV5-6 and TRBJ1-2, the CDR3 gives the full variable domain: DAGVTQSPTHLIKTRGQQVTLRCSPKSGHDTVSWYQQALGQGPQFIFQYYEEEERQRGNFPDRFSGHQFPNYSSELNVNALLLGDSALYLCASSLSGDYGYTFGSGTRLTVV.

In this sample, this clone turned up a few times. Other DNA sequences within the sample encode an identical CDR3. The gene calls are TRBV7-9 and TRBJ1-5, with D perhaps TRBD1 (6 bases). The CDR3 length is 14 residues. V dropped 6 bases and J dropped 2 bases, with 11 bases sitting between them. Germline CDR1 SEHNR, CDR2 FQNEAQ (reference sequence). The CDR3 reads CASSSQGGNQPQHF. In DNA form, the CDR3 reads TGTGCCAGCAGTTCACAGGGTGGCAATCAGCCCCAGCATTTT. Together with reference TRBV7-9 and TRBJ1-5, the CDR3 gives the full variable domain: DTGVSQNPRHKITKRGQNVTFRCDPISEHNRLYWYRQTLGQGPEFLTYFQNEAQLEKSRLLSDRFSAERPKGSFSTLEIQRTEQGDSAMYLCASSSQGGNQPQHFGDGTRLSIL.

This clone turned up a few times. The rearrangement joins TRBV18 to TRBJ2-5, with D possibly being TRBD2 (5 bases). CDR1 and CDR2 from the germline V gene are KGHSH and LQKENI. V was trimmed by 3 bases and J by 12 bases, leaving 14 bases between them. This CDR3 comprises 12 residues. The CDR3 is CASSPTPGREYF. DNA for the CDR3: TGTGCCAGCTCACCGACGCCGGGAAGGGAGTACTTC.

The genes are TRBV9 and TRBJ1-2, with D maybe TRBD1 (5 bases). Germline V CDR1 and CDR2: SGDLS, YYNGEE. CDR3 length: 16 amino acids. Trimming left V 2 bases short and J 6 bases short, with 20 bases between. The CDR3 sequence: CASSVRPLTAMDGYTF. As DNA, the CDR3 is TGTGCCAGCAGCGTCCGACCGTTGACAGCGATGGATGGCTACACCTTC.

This chain joins TRBV5-4 and TRBJ2-1; D might be TRBD2 (5 bases). Trimming removed 4 bases from V and 0 bases from J, with 11 bases in between. This CDR3 has 15 residues. Germline values: CDR1 SGHNT, CDR2 YYREEE (reference sequence). DNA for the CDR3: TGTGCCAGCAGCCCGGGATCGAGCTCCTACAATGAGCAGTTCTTC. This gives the protein CASSPGSSSYNEQFF.

This clone has a handful of counts. The V gene is TRBV18, the J gene TRBJ1-3, with 9 bases lining up with TRBD1. The CDR3 covers 18 residues. Germline CDR1 and CDR2: KGHSH and LQKENI. Unmatched junction bases numbered 14, after V lost 1 base and J lost 7 bases. CDR3 protein: CASSPLVSGTGTGNTIYF. CDR3 DNA: TGTGCCAGCTCACCACTCGTATCGGGGACAGGGACGGGGAACACCATATATTTT.

This clone has a handful of counts. This sequence joins TRBV7-9 and TRBJ2-3, with D maybe TRBD1 (6 bases). With 3 bases removed from V and 2 bases from J, the gap between germline ends came to 12 bases. CDR1 and CDR2 from the germline V gene are SEHNR and FQNEAQ (reference sequence). The CDR3 consists of 15 residues. The chain's CDR3 is CASSFWAGVTDTQYF. CDR3 DNA: TGTGCCAGCAGCTTTTGGGCAGGGGTCACAGATACGCAGTATTTT.

Only a few counts were recorded for this clone. The chain recombines TRBV19 with TRBJ1-2; 8 nucleotides match TRBD1. Germline V gene data show CDR1 as LNHDA and CDR2 as SQIVND (reference sequence). CDR3 length: 12 residues. CDR3 coding DNA: TGTGTCACAGGGGGGATAAACTATGGCTACACCTTC. Amino acid sequence: CVTGGINYGYTF. The variable domain in full, with the rest retrieved from reference TRBV19 and TRBJ1-2, is DGGITQSPKYLFRKEGQNVTLSCEQNLNHDAMYWYRQDPGQGLRLIYYSQIVNDFQKGDIAEGYSVSREKKESFPLTVTSAQKNPTAFYLCVTGGINYGYTFGSGTRLTVV.

The rearrangement links TRBV5-1 to TRBJ2-6; D uncertain. V was trimmed by 3 bases and J by 8 bases, leaving 9 bases between them. Germline CDR1 SGHRS, CDR2 YFSETQ. This CDR3 is built from 13 residues. DNA of the CDR3: TGCGCCAGCAGCTCCGATAGATCCAACGTCCTGACTTTC. Encoded protein: CASSSDRSNVLTF.

This clone turned up a few times. V gene TRBV5-4 combines with J gene TRBJ2-5; TRBD2 matches 7 bases. The CDR3 spans 11 residues. Germline V CDR1 and CDR2: SGHNT, YYREEE (reference sequence). After removal of 3 bases from V and 10 bases from J, the junction contained 3 bases not matched to a gene. This CDR3 reads CASSSGEGQYF. In DNA, the CDR3 is TGTGCCAGCAGCTCGGGGGAGGGCCAGTACTTC.

V is TRBV28 and J is TRBJ2-3, with 9 bases aligning to TRBD1. Germline values: CDR1 MDHEN, CDR2 SYDVKM. With 6 bases clipped from V and 8 bases from J, the junction kept 6 bases outside the gene matches. The length of the CDR3 is 13 residues. CDR3 sequence (DNA): TGTGCCAGCAGCCAGGACAGGGGCGGTACGCAGTATTTT. It codes for CASSQDRGGTQYF. Using reference TRBV28 and TRBJ2-3 for the parts outside the CDR3, the full variable domain is DVKVTQSSRYLVKRTGEKVFLECVQDMDHENMFWYRQDPGLGLRLIYFSYDVKMKEKGDIPEGYSVSREKKERFSLILESASTNQTSMYLCASSQDRGGTQYFGPGTRLTVL.

The sample holds a few counts of this clone. The genes are TRBV18 and TRBJ2-5, with 8 bases aligning to TRBD1. Germline V lookup: CDR1 KGHSH, CDR2 LQKENI. This CDR3 contains 17 residues. Trimming removed 0 bases from V and 4 bases from J; junction bases left unmatched: 10. The CDR3 DNA reads TGTGCCAGCTCACCACCGCTGGTCAGGGGGCTAAGAGAGACCCAGTACTTC. Amino acids: CASSPPLVRGLRETQYF.

This clone was seen a handful of times. The CDR3 coding sequence is TGTGCCAGCAGTCCGAAGGCCCCGAGGACAGGGATGGCCTACGAGCAGTACTTC. It codes for CASSPKAPRTGMAYEQYF. The chain recombines TRBV27 with TRBJ2-7; 8 nucleotides align to TRBD1. CDR3 size: 18 residues. From germline, CDR1 is MNHEY and CDR2 SMNVEV (reference sequence). With V trimmed by 5 bases and J by 2 bases, 17 bases remained unmatched.

The chain carries TRBV18 and TRBJ1-1; possibly TRBD1 for D (5 bases). The germline gives CDR1 KGHSH, CDR2 LQKENI. The CDR3 runs to 14 residues. V was cut by 8 bases and J by 4 bases, with 17 bases left in between. DNA of the CDR3: TGTGCCAGCACCGACAGTCCATGGGGCACTGAAGCTTTCTTT. Amino acid sequence: CASTDSPWGTEAFF.

Only a few counts were recorded for this clone. This chain uses TRBV6-1 with TRBJ1-2, with no clear D. This CDR3 has 12 residues. Germline values: CDR1 MNHNS, CDR2 SASEGT. Trimming left V 0 bases short and J 9 bases short, with 8 bases between. For the CDR3, the DNA is TGTGCCAGCAGTGAAGCAGGCGGCCGCTACACCTTC. Translated, it gives CASSEAGGRYTF.

This clone was seen a few times. This chain links TRBV7-8 with TRBJ1-1; the match to TRBD1 covers 8 bases. Germline V gene sequence: CDR1 SGHVS, CDR2 FQNEAQ. The CDR3 spans 14 residues. J was trimmed by 2 bases and V by 5 bases; bases with no gene match: 4. CDR3 sequence reads: CASSTGQGNTEAFF. CDR3 bases: TGTGCCAGCAGCACTGGACAGGGCAACACTGAAGCTTTCTTT.

This clone was observed a few times. This chain connects TRBV5-4 to TRBJ1-2; 7 nucleotides align to TRBD1. This CDR3 region has 13 residues. CDR1 is SGHNT and CDR2 is YYREEE in the germline V gene (reference sequence). The junction had 0 bases not matched to a gene; V was cut back by 0 bases and J by 4 bases. CDR3: CASSLAGGYGYTF. CDR3 nucleotides: TGTGCCAGCAGCTTGGCAGGGGGCTATGGCTACACCTTC.

J is TRBJ2-2 and V is TRBV2, with D tentatively TRBD1 (6 bases). In germline, CDR1 is SNHLY, CDR2 FYNNEI. CDR3 size: 15 residues. V lost 5 bases and J 3 bases, leaving 13 bases between the germline ends. CDR3 in amino acids: CASSPTGRYTGELFF. The DNA for the CDR3 is TGTGCCAGCAGTCCTACAGGGAGATACACCGGGGAGCTGTTTTTT.